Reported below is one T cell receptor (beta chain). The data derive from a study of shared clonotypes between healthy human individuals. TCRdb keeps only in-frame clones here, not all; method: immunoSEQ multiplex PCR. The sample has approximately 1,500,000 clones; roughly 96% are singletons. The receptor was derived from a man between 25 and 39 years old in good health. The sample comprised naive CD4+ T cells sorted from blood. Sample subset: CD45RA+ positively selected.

DNA of the CDR3: TGTGCCAGCAGTGCCCGGACAGTCCGGGTCGATGAGCAGTTCTTC. Amino acids: CASSARTVRVDEQFF. The V and J genes are TRBV6-1 and TRBJ2-1, with a weak D call TRBD1 (6 bases). Per the germline V gene, CDR1 is MNHNS and CDR2 is SASEGT. This CDR3 region has 15 residues. Trimming left V 4 bases short and J 8 bases short, with 18 bases between.